The source of this T cell receptor beta chain is a study of blood T cell repertoires in COVID-19. Study at large: Whether acute or convalescent, the COVID-19 samples came from the United States, Italy and Spain.

There are a few counts of this clone. Losses at the gene ends were 3 bases for V and 0 bases for J; bases not matched to a gene: 8. The CDR3 runs 16 residues. Germline CDR1 SGHRS, CDR2 YFSETQ. Original processing methods: Quantification of nucleated cells was approximated via reference gene primer amplification. Data came from immunoSEQ multiplex PCR; TCRdb stores just in-frame clones and leaves some out. V and J calls plus clone size are reproduced from that table; the DNA served to infer D and trimming. The profile covers 260,000 or so clones, with around 82% appearing a single time and around 4.7% taken by the ten largest.

V gene TRBV5-1 combines with J gene TRBJ1-2, with 7 bases lining up with TRBD1. Sequencing used peripheral blood. The source is a woman aged 70 to 79 with acute or convalescent COVID-19. The CDR3 protein is CASSSGQATSNYGYTF. DNA for the CDR3: TGCGCCAGCAGCTCCGGACAGGCGACCTCTAACTATGGCTACACCTTC.